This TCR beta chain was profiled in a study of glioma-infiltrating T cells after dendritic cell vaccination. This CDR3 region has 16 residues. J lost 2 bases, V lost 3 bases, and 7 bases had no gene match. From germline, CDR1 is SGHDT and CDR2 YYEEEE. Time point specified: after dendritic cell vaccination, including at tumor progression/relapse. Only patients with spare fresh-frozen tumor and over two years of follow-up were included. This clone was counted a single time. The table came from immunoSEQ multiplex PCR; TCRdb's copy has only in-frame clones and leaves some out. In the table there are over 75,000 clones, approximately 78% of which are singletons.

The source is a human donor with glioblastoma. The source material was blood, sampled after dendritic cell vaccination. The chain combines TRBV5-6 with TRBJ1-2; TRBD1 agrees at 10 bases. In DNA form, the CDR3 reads TGTGCCAGCAGCTGGGGACAGGGGCCCATAAACTATGGCTACACCTTC. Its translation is CASSWGQGPINYGYTF.